The next 17 T cell receptor beta chains were all read from a single sample in a study of blood T cell repertoires in COVID-19. Libraries were prepared by immunoSEQ multiplex PCR; TCRdb keeps only in-frame clonotypes and omits some of them. Here the sample spans about 190,000 clones, more than 85% being singletons. Sample: peripheral blood. These receptors all come from a man aged 65 to 85 with active or convalescent COVID-19.

The chain joins TRBV10-1 to TRBJ2-3; 7 nucleotides match TRBD2. Germline CDR1 WNHNN, CDR2 SYGVQD (reference sequence). J lost 2 bases, V lost 6 bases, and 17 bases had no gene match. The CDR3 sequence is 18 residues long. The CDR3: CASRLSMLWREYTDTQYF. The CDR3 DNA is TGCGCCAGCAGACTCTCCATGCTATGGCGGGAGTACACAGATACGCAGTATTTT.

This chain links TRBV10-3 with TRBJ2-5; 10 nucleotides align to TRBD1. The V segment lost 5 bases and the J segment 4 bases; nucleotides outside the gene matches: 10. This CDR3 region has 16 residues. Germline V gives CDR1 ENHRY, CDR2 SYGVKD. The CDR3 DNA reads TGTGCCATCAGTAATCCGGGACAGGGGTATGGAGAGACCCAGTACTTC. This codes for CAISNPGQGYGETQYF.

The V call is TRBV11-2, the J call TRBJ1-2, with no clear D. This CDR3 has 14 amino acids. Trimming stripped 0 bases from V and 4 bases from J, with 9 bases between. Germline CDR1 SGHAT, CDR2 FQNNGV. CDR3 sequence (DNA): TGTGCCAGCAGCTTAGATAACCAGGTCTATGGCTACACCTTC. Protein sequence: CASSLDNQVYGYTF.

This clone was seen once. The V call is TRBV28, the J call TRBJ1-4; 8 nucleotides agree with TRBD1. CDR3 size: 14 residues. The J segment lost 10 bases and the V segment lost 7 bases, leaving 11 bases of the junction unmatched. Germline values: CDR1 MDHEN, CDR2 SYDVKM. The CDR3 loop reads CASKTDRDELKLFF. The CDR3 bases are TGTGCCAGCAAAACGGACAGGGATGAGCTAAAACTGTTTTTT.

The J gene is TRBJ2-5, the V gene TRBV5-6; unclear D gene. Germline loops: CDR1 SGHDT, CDR2 YYEEEE. The V end was cut by 7 bases, the J end by 1 base, with 11 bases between. The CDR3 sequence is 13 residues long. CDR3 DNA sequence: TGTGCCAGCCGCCCGCAGATCCAAGAGACCCAGTACTTC. This encodes CASRPQIQETQYF. Filled out from reference TRBV5-6 and TRBJ2-5, the complete variable domain reads DAGVTQSPTHLIKTRGQQVTLRCSPKSGHDTVSWYQQALGQGPQFIFQYYEEEERQRGNFPDRFSGHQFPNYSSELNVNALLLGDSALYLCASRPQIQETQYFGPGTRLLVL.

The gene calls are TRBV18 and TRBJ2-2, with a possible D match to TRBD1 (5 bases). The CDR3 totals 16 residues. Per the germline V gene, CDR1 is KGHSH and CDR2 is LQKENI. Trimming pared 1 base from V and 5 bases from J, leaving 14 bases between. The CDR3 bases are TGTGCCAGCTCACCACTTGTGCAGGGTGCAACCGGGGAGCTGTTTTTT. Its translation is CASSPLVQGATGELFF.

The chain employs TRBV12-3 or TRBV12-4 and TRBJ2-7; possibly TRBD2 for D (5 bases). The CDR3 is made up of 12 amino acids. Deletions cut 8 bases from V and 5 bases from J, with 13 bases between. The CDR3 region is CASSSFGDEQYF. CDR3 DNA: TGTGCCAGCTCCTCCTTCGGGGACGAGCAGTACTTC.

This chain connects TRBV10-3 to TRBJ2-1, with D possibly being TRBD2 (7 bases). The V gene lost 8 bases and the J gene lost 9 bases, with 11 bases spanning the gap. Germline V gene sequence: CDR1 ENHRY, CDR2 SYGVKD. CDR3 length: 11 residues. The CDR3 loop reads CAIQGGGEQFF. In DNA form, the CDR3 reads TGTGCCATCCAGGGAGGGGGTGAGCAGTTCTTC.

In its sample, this clone was seen once. The chain combines TRBV7-8 with TRBJ1-6; possibly TRBD1 for D (5 bases). There are 16 residues in the CDR3. Trimming shortened V by 5 bases and J by 8 bases, and 19 bases separated the two germline ends. Germline assignment: CDR1 SGHVS and CDR2 FQNEAQ. CDR3 coding DNA: TGTGCCAGCAGCCTCTCGGCGGGGGGAGTATATTCACCCCTCCACTTT. Its translation is CASSLSAGGVYSPLHF.

The chain combines TRBV27 with TRBJ1-3; 10 nucleotides line up with TRBD1. Germline V lookup: CDR1 MNHEY, CDR2 SMNVEV (reference sequence). The CDR3 has 15 residues. Losses at the gene ends were 5 bases for V and 3 bases for J; bases not matched to a gene: 4. In DNA, the CDR3 is TGTGCCAGCAGTCTGACAGGGGGCTATGGAAACACCATATATTTT. This gives the protein CASSLTGGYGNTIYF.

CDR3 DNA sequence: TGTGCCAGCAGGTACGGGACAGCCACCTACGAGCAGTACTTC. Amino acids: CASRYGTATYEQYF. The chain has TRBV6-5 and TRBJ2-7; 7 nucleotides match TRBD1. CDR3 length equals 14 residues. The junction had 7 bases not matched to a gene; V was cut back by 6 bases and J by 2 bases. Per germline, CDR1 MNHEY and CDR2 SVGAGI.

The rearrangement links TRBV4-3 to TRBJ2-3, with 13 bases fitting TRBD2. CDR1 is LGHNA, CDR2 YSLEER, per germline. The length of the CDR3 is 17 residues. Trimming cost V 1 base and J 1 base; bases outside gene matches: 2. CDR3 DNA sequence: TGCGCCAGCAGCCAAGGTACTAGCGGGAGGGGCACAGATACGCAGTATTTT. As protein: CASSQGTSGRGTDTQYF.

This clone was observed a handful of times. The rearrangement uses TRBV6-5 and TRBJ1-2; tentatively, D is TRBD1 (5 bases). The CDR3 spans 15 residues. Between the trimmed V and J ends, which lost 4 bases and 5 bases, there was a span of 17 bases. CDR1 MNHEY and CDR2 SVGAGI come from the germline V gene. CDR3 DNA: TGTGCCAGCAGTTCCGCCAGTGGGGCTTTTTATGGCTACACCTTC. It yields the protein CASSSASGAFYGYTF.

The V and J genes are TRBV5-1 and TRBJ1-1, with TRBD1 matching over 9 bases. V shed 5 bases and J 4 bases; nucleotides not matched to a gene: 6. CDR3 length: 14 amino acids. CDR1 and CDR2 (germline): SGHRS, YFSETQ. The CDR3 nucleotides read TGCGCCAGCAGTAACGGACAGGGGAGCACTGAAGCTTTCTTT. It yields the protein CASSNGQGSTEAFF.

The chain is built from TRBV5-1 and TRBJ2-1; TRBD2 matches at 10 bases. In germline, CDR1 is SGHRS, CDR2 YFSETQ. The CDR3 consists of 15 residues. The J segment lost 12 bases and the V segment lost 4 bases, leaving 13 bases of the junction unmatched. The CDR3 spells CASSGGLADVQWQFF. As DNA, the CDR3 is TGCGCCAGCAGCGGAGGACTAGCGGACGTACAGTGGCAGTTCTTC.

V usage is TRBV6-5 and J usage is TRBJ2-2, with no clear D. Trimming left V 6 bases short and J 0 bases short, with 5 bases between. CDR3 size: 13 residues. Germline V lookup: CDR1 MNHEY, CDR2 SVGAGI. Written as DNA, the CDR3 is TGTGCCAGCAGAGACACGAACACCGGGGAGCTGTTTTTT. As protein: CASRDTNTGELFF.

This clone appeared a few times. The rearrangement joins TRBV5-8 to TRBJ1-5; D ambiguous. The CDR3 is made up of 15 amino acids. Per the germline V gene, CDR1 is SGHTS and CDR2 is YDEGEE. The V and J ends lost 4 bases and 5 bases respectively, with 16 bases between them. The chain's CDR3 is CASSPGARLDQPQHF. In DNA form, the CDR3 reads TGTGCCAGCAGCCCTGGAGCTAGGTTGGATCAGCCCCAGCATTTT.